This is a list of T cell receptor beta chains from one sample in a study of T-cell memory formation after mild COVID-19. TCRdb reprocessed the 5' RACE reads with MiXCR, giving one entry per CDR3 protein. The repertoire holds about 260,000 distinct CDR3 sequences, 16% seen once, with around a fifth in the top ten. The sample consisted of PBMCs or a T cell subset sorted from them (not recorded which). The origin of the receptors is a man aged 18 to 29 who had mild COVID-19 (a few samples of this study predate the infection). Cell type and time point are not known. Each CDR3 is given with its conserved first and last residue. D genes are given only for firm matches. Clone size is not always given. Where it is, it says once, few, many or a class for expanded clones.

d_gene	abundance	v_gene	j_gene	CDR3aa	CDR3nt
-	few	TRBV6-2/TRBV6-3	TRBJ2-1	CASSRGDYSSYNEQFF	TGTGCCAGCAGTAGGGGCGACTACTCTTCCTACAATGAGCAGTTCTTC
-	-	TRBV11-3	TRBJ2-1	CASSTRGVGNEQFF	TGTGCCAGCAGCACCAGGGGGGTGGGGAATGAGCAGTTCTTC
TRBD2	once	TRBV27	TRBJ2-1	CASSLSGGASYNEQFF	TGTGCCAGCAGTTTAAGCGGGGGGGCTTCCTACAATGAGCAGTTCTTC
TRBD1	many	TRBV7-6	TRBJ2-2	CASSPGQGTGELFF	TGTGCCAGCAGTCCGGGACAGGGCACCGGGGAGCTGTTTTTT
-	-	TRBV29-1	TRBJ1-1	CSVEALTFEAFF	TGCAGCGTTGAAGCACTCACCTTTGAAGCTTTCTTT
-	-	TRBV3-1	TRBJ1-6	CASSQQGMGSPLHF	TGTGCCAGCAGCCAGCAGGGTATGGGTTCACCCCTCCACTTT
TRBD2	-	TRBV7-2	TRBJ2-5	CASSRPTSGGDKSETQYF	TGTGCCAGCAGCCGCCCGACTAGCGGGGGGGACAAGAGCGAGACCCAGTACTTC
-	few	TRBV4-3	TRBJ2-1	CASSQDPRGPVDEQFF	TGCGCCAGCAGCCAAGATCCTCGGGGGCCCGTGGATGAGCAGTTCTTC
-	-	TRBV7-9	TRBJ1-1	CASSLGDLNTEAFF	TGTGCCAGCAGCTTAGGCGACTTGAACACTGAAGCTTTCTTT
-	-	TRBV7-9	TRBJ2-4	CASSLNPGTRAKNIQYF	TGTGCCAGCAGCCTAAACCCCGGGACGAGAGCCAAAAACATTCAGTACTTC
-	-	TRBV6-6	TRBJ1-1	CASSYPHGAVNTEAFF	TGTGCCAGCAGTTACCCTCACGGGGCTGTGAACACTGAAGCTTTCTTT
-	few	TRBV29-1	TRBJ1-1	CSAHRVGTEAFF	TGCAGCGCCCACAGGGTGGGCACTGAAGCTTTCTTT
-	-	TRBV7-2	TRBJ2-5	CASSQRRDTRETQYF	TGTGCCAGCAGCCAGAGAAGGGATACAAGAGAAACCCAGTACTTC
-	-	TRBV4-1	TRBJ1-1	CASSIRKSGIRSAFF	TGCGCCAGCAGCATAAGAAAGTCAGGGATAAGGTCAGCTTTCTTT
-	many	TRBV12-3/TRBV12-4	TRBJ1-5	CASSLQGNQPQHF	TGTGCCAGCAGTTTACAGGGCAATCAGCCCCAGCATTTT
TRBD2	-	TRBV27	TRBJ2-1	CASSRLAGGLNEQFF	TGTGCCAGCAGTCGACTAGCGGGGGGGCTGAATGAGCAGTTCTTC
-	-	TRBV20-1	TRBJ2-5	CSARVVAEETQYF	TGCAGTGCTAGGGTGGTTGCTGAAGAGACCCAGTACTTC
-	few	TRBV9	TRBJ1-6	CASSPRADGSSYNSPLHF	TGTGCCAGCAGCCCCCGGGCCGACGGAAGCTCCTATAATTCACCCCTCCACTTT
-	-	TRBV6-5	TRBJ2-5	CASSYSLGLEQRQETQYF	TGTGCCAGCAGTTACTCCCTAGGGCTCGAACAGCGACAAGAGACCCAGTACTTC
-	few	TRBV29-1	TRBJ2-2	CSVEGENTGELFF	TGCAGCGTTGAAGGGGAGAACACCGGGGAGCTGTTTTTT
-	few	TRBV4-1	TRBJ2-2	CASSHAAVTGTGELFF	TGCGCCAGCAGCCATGCCGCGGTTACGGGCACCGGGGAGCTGTTTTTT
-	few	TRBV29-1	TRBJ1-1	CSADDSNTEAFF	TGCAGCGCTGACGACAGTAACACTGAAGCTTTCTTT
TRBD2	-	TRBV11-2	TRBJ2-3	CASSSQRGPSTDTQYF	TGTGCCAGCAGCTCCCAGCGGGGGCCTTCCACAGATACGCAGTATTTT
TRBD2	few	TRBV7-6	TRBJ2-5	CASSPTSGGQETQYF	TGTGCCAGCAGCCCTACCAGCGGGGGACAAGAGACCCAGTACTTC
-	-	TRBV12-3/TRBV12-4	TRBJ2-5	CASSFGQGLRETQYF	TGTGCCAGCAGTTTTGGGCAGGGCTTACGAGAGACCCAGTACTTC
-	few	TRBV10-3	TRBJ2-3	CAILKLGTQYF	TGTGCCATCCTCAAATTGGGTACGCAGTATTTT
-	-	TRBV12-3/TRBV12-4	TRBJ2-5	CASSFRLDRKETQYF	TGTGCCAGCAGTTTTCGGCTAGACAGGAAAGAGACCCAGTACTTC
-	few	TRBV15	TRBJ2-5	CATSRDRGSTRKETQYF	TGTGCCACCAGCAGAGATCGAGGATCGACACGGAAAGAGACCCAGTACTTC
-	few	TRBV5-5	TRBJ2-1	CASSLPTGANEQFF	TGTGCCAGCAGCCTCCCGACAGGCGCCAATGAGCAGTTCTTC
-	-	TRBV6-2/TRBV6-3	TRBJ1-2	CASNFNRVDGYTF	TGTGCCAGCAACTTTAACAGGGTGGATGGCTACACCTTC
TRBD1	-	TRBV6-5	TRBJ1-2	CASSFSGTAPYGYTF	TGTGCCAGCAGTTTTTCCGGGACAGCTCCCTATGGCTACACCTTC
-	few	TRBV7-2	TRBJ2-2	CASSPPGHTTGELFF	TGTGCCAGCAGCCCGCCGGGACACACCACCGGGGAGCTGTTTTTT
TRBD1	-	TRBV18	TRBJ2-5	CASRQKLERGPRETQYF	TGTGCCAGCCGCCAGAAGCTAGAAAGGGGGCCTCGAGAGACCCAGTACTTC
TRBD1	-	TRBV9	TRBJ1-5	CASSGTGATGQPQHF	TGTGCCAGCAGCGGAACAGGGGCAACCGGACAGCCCCAGCATTTT
-	few	TRBV12-3/TRBV12-4	TRBJ2-5	CASSLSTETQYF	TGTGCCAGCAGTTTGTCTACGGAGACCCAGTACTTC